This T cell receptor (beta chain) was identified in a study of shared clonotypes between healthy human individuals. Study results and caveats: Sampling involved blood alone; tissue repertoires likely differ.

This clone was picked up many times. Antigen unknown. From germline, CDR1 is SEHNR and CDR2 FQNEAQ (reference sequence). Trimming removed 1 base at V and 2 bases at J, with 11 bases between. The CDR3 has 15 residues. Assay: immunoSEQ multiplex PCR; the TCRdb copy retains only in-frame clones and omits some. The profile covers hundreds of thousands of clones, with 76% appearing a single time and 10% to 15% taken by the ten largest. The rearrangement links TRBV7-9 to TRBJ2-5, with D possibly being TRBD1 (5 bases). The clonotype originates from a middle-aged woman in good health. Some clones in this sample may be carry-over from other donors' samples. What was sequenced was PBMCs. The CDR3 nucleotides are TGTGCCAGCAGCTTAGATCAGGGCGGTCAAGAGACCCAGTACTTC. It specifies CASSLDQGGQETQYF.